In its sample, the clone carrying this T cell receptor beta chain was seen a few times. Per the original data handling: Amplification with reference gene primers provided the estimates of nucleated cell counts. Sequencing was performed with immunoSEQ multiplex PCR; in TCRdb, only in-frame clones are kept and a portion is missing. V and J calls and clone size are as listed in that table; D and trimming were resolved from the DNA. The table has around 80,000 clones, approximately 86% seen once. The sample originates from a study of blood T cell repertoires in COVID-19. At the level of the study: Material from acute and convalescent COVID-19 was sourced from the United States, Italy and Spain. The cDNA or gDNA used as material had been derived from T cells, B-cell-depleted T cells, or PBMCs.

V lost 0 bases, J lost 6 bases, and 12 bases lay in between. The CDR3 loop spans 14 amino acids. Germline V gives CDR1 GTSNPN, CDR2 SVGIG (reference sequence). This rearrangement joins TRBV30 to TRBJ1-5, with D unresolved. The sample was peripheral blood. The clonotype comes from a man at least 80 years old with active or convalescent COVID-19. The chain's CDR3 is CAWSVGSGSQPQHF. The CDR3 DNA follows: TGTGCCTGGAGTGTGGGCAGCGGGTCTCAGCCCCAGCATTTT.